This TCR beta chain derives from a study of shared clonotypes between healthy human individuals (dated by TCRdb to 2019 to 2021). Study-wide context: A couple of women and three men aged 18 to 49 years were included in the cohort. Per donor, three plates each were used for CD4 naive and CD4 memory, two for CD8 naive, and one for CD8 memory. To estimate repertoire size and how much clonotypes are shared between individuals, the study performed deep sequencing of blood TCR repertoires from a handful of healthy adults. To increase sequencing depth and limit assay-specific biases, TCR repertoire library preparation and sequencing were carried out by different laboratories using diverse techniques. Between about 0.85 and 8.9 billion PBMCs per donor were obtained by leukapheresis. Here is what the overall study found, with its caveats: Based on pairwise subsampling, the degree of clonotype sharing among donors was expected to be affected by sequencing depth. Compared with non-shared clonotypes, the clonotypes found in all four sorted-subset donors had higher generation probabilities. When a handful of donors were compared, the shared fraction of clonotypes was about 5% for naive CD4, more than 3% for naive CD8, 2.3% for memory CD4, and roughly 0.43% for memory CD8. Larger estimated clonotype richness was generally found for naive subsets than for memory subsets. Incomplete sequencing was indicated by rarefaction of sorted-subset datasets, despite the large sequencing depth. Sampling was restricted to blood, and TCR repertoires in tissue are likely to differ from TCR repertoires in blood. The genetic and exposure-history diversity represented was limited by the small number of donors.

Points on this clone: There is no known antigen for this receptor. No quality values exist for individual bases; no much larger clone is one base distant.

Using the deep immunoSEQ assay, TCR CDR3 regions were amplified from genomic DNA by multiplex PCR. Extracted genomic DNA from each cell subset was distributed evenly across all wells of several immunoSEQ 96-well plates, and each plate was treated as a replicate. For sorted subsets, around 0.2 ug of genomic DNA, equivalent to roughly 33,000 T cell genomes, went into each replicate PCR. The purified libraries were quantified using a Qubit 3.0 fluorometer, sized with a Bioanalyzer 2100, and then quantified again using the KAPA Library Quantification kit. A separate single-read 150-cycle Illumina NextSeq 550 flow cell was used to sequence each immunoSEQ 96-well plate. The authors' pipeline ran thus. Because the immunoSEQ output held only junctional sequences and lacked quality scores, the filtering could not match the filtering applied to full-length reads. Sequences were annotated with PyIR, a Python wrapper for IgBLAST v1.9, and V/J genes and CDR3 were assigned using IMGT germline references. Reads with weak V/J assignments (E-value above 1e-6), missing CDR3, stop codons, out-of-frame junctions, or ambiguous translated residues were removed. V3J clonotypes were defined as sequences sharing an identical inferred V gene, J gene, and CDR3 amino acid sequence. To compute the percentage overlap between repertoires, the number of shared unique clonotypes was divided by the size of the smaller repertoire. Three approaches were used to assess repertoire richness: RTK rarefaction, the Chao1 estimator, and Recon v2.1 estimates of unobserved clonotypes. For all TCRbeta clonotypes obtained by the gDNA method from a few donors, generation probabilities were computed with OLGA. The table was pulled from immuneACCESS by TCRdb, which kept in-frame rearrangements only. Such tables lose some clones; where checked, under half of the loss comes from unresolved V genes, and the rest has no known cause. The V and J calls and clone size were taken over from that table, and D and trimming were inferred from the DNA. Recorded for this sample are roughly 850,000 clones; around 96% of them occurred a single time. Around 0.25% of the sample comes from the top ten.

Trimming takes 2 bases from V and 6 bases from J, and the germline ends sit 12 bases apart. Per the germline V gene, SGHTS is the CDR1 and YDEGEE is the CDR2. Spanning cysteine to phenylalanine, the CDR3 consists of 13 amino acids. Of the read, only the CDR3 DNA is kept; its 39 bases are in frame from base 1. CD8 naive samples were CD45RO-negative cells positively selected for CCR7, giving a CD45RA+CCR7+ population that excluded TemRA cells. Donors were healthy HIV-negative adults with no recently reported acute infections or vaccinations. All donors were Caucasian adults living in Nashville, Tennessee, USA. After blood collection by leukapheresis, PBMCs were isolated using Ficoll-Histopaque density gradient centrifugation and then cryopreserved in the vapor phase of liquid nitrogen. Purity and quantity of every magnetically sorted T cell population were checked by analytical flow cytometry. Each sorted fraction had its genomic DNA isolated and then quantified by UV absorbance on a Nanodrop 2000c.

The rearrangement combines TRBV5-8 with TRBJ2-7; the D gene cannot be named for sure. The sequencing sample was made of naive CD8+ T cells sorted from blood. The intended sense of this specimen's cell subset or site label: CD45RA+CCR7+. This TCR was sampled from a young man in good health. The DNA sequence reads TGTGCCAGCAGCTTTCCACCACCCCTCGAGCAGTACTTC. This codes for CASSFPPPLEQYF.